The clone carrying this TCR beta chain occurred many times. Its antigen is unknown. The V gene's germline CDR1 is DFQATT and CDR2 SNEGSKA (reference sequence). The CDR3 consists of 13 residues. The trim removed 0 bases at V and 6 bases at J, leaving 3 bases unmatched. Orbital computed tomography, together with clinical symptoms, serum thyroxine, TRAb and thyroid ultrasound, was used for diagnosis. Using RNA transcripts, the TCR beta CDR3 regions were amplified. An initial RT-PCR round employing HTBI primers preceded a second-round multiplex PCR. Using its own MiXCR run on the multiplex PCR reads, TCRdb lists one record per CDR3 protein. The data hold hundreds of thousands of distinct CDR3 sequences, with approximately 39% observed a single time. The data belong to a study of Graves' ophthalmopathy and Graves' hyperthyroidism. General observations from the study: Most thyroid clonotypes expanded beyond 0.001 frequency were also found in blood. An 81.08% specificity and nearly 90% sensitivity were achieved by a 13-signature model that separated ophthalmopathy from stable hyperthyroidism. At just over 70% sensitivity and 72% to 75% specificity, the model predicted progression of the ophthalmopathy.

The source of this sequence is an adult man with Graves' ophthalmopathy. The V gene is TRBV20-1, the J gene TRBJ2-7; 9 positions agree with TRBD2. Sequencing was done on a sample of peripheral blood. CDR3 loop: CSARDTGLAEQYF. The CDR3 nucleotides read TGCAGTGCTAGAGATACGGGACTAGCCGAGCAGTACTTC.